The T cell receptor beta chain under discussion was sequenced for a study of cytomegalovirus exposure and HLA in healthy donors. CDR3 length: 14 residues. Per the germline V gene, CDR1 is GTSNPN and CDR2 is SVGIG (reference sequence). Trimming took 3 bases from V and 2 from J; bases not matched to a gene: 4. Data came from immunoSEQ multiplex PCR; TCRdb stores just in-frame clones and leaves some out. The repertoire includes hundreds of thousands of clones, 86% of them detected once, and 0.83% sits in the top ten. As to this clone: What it binds is unknown.

Findings and caveats of the study: According to a subsequent analysis, TCR clusters from the first cohort were inclined to appear together in the roughly 130 validation repertoires.

Material: PBMCs. The TCR sequence derives from a woman under 30 in good health and CMV-seronegative. The chain links TRBV30 to TRBJ2-1; 7 bases line up with TRBD2. This chain's CDR3 is CAWRASGAYNEQFF. The CDR3 DNA sequence: TGTGCCTGGAGGGCGAGCGGGGCCTACAATGAGCAGTTCTTC.